The 18 T cell receptor beta chains below were found in one sample sequenced in a study of blood T cell repertoires in COVID-19. The data were produced by immunoSEQ multiplex PCR, yet TCRdb's version contains in-frame clones alone and is incomplete. The sample carries under 450,000 clones, roughly nine tenths recorded once. Sequencing was done on a sample of PBMCs or T cells enriched from blood (not recorded which). Source of these receptors: a woman in her 40s who had been exposed to COVID-19.

This chain connects TRBV5-1 to TRBJ1-1, with 8 bases identical to TRBD1. Germline loops: CDR1 SGHRS, CDR2 YFSETQ. There are 16 residues in the CDR3. V was clipped by 0 bases and J by 4 bases; unmatched bases: 8. The CDR3 bases are TGCGCCAGCAGCTTGGCAACAGGGGGTGGTGGCACTGAAGCTTTCTTT. It is translated as CASSLATGGGGTEAFF.

A word on this clone: An end of the junction does not agree with germline; a read error may underlie this. The rearrangement links TRBV6-1 to TRBJ2-7; TRBD1 aligns across 7 bases. The CDR3 length is 14 residues. CDR1 and CDR2 from the germline V gene are MNHNS and SASEGT. CDR3 nucleotide sequence: TGTGCCAGCATTGAACAGGGGCGGTCCTACGAGCAGTACTTC. This encodes CASIEQGRSYEQYF.

The chain employs TRBV2 and TRBJ2-1, with 8 nucleotides matching TRBD1. This CDR3 region has 13 residues. Per germline, CDR1 SNHLY and CDR2 FYNNEI. After removal of 6 bases from V and 4 bases from J, the junction contained 2 bases not matched to a gene. The CDR3 reads CASRGTGYNEQFF. The CDR3 DNA follows: TGTGCCAGCAGGGGGACAGGATACAATGAGCAGTTCTTC.

The chain has TRBV2 and TRBJ2-2, with a possible D match to TRBD1 (6 bases). Per germline, CDR1 SNHLY and CDR2 FYNNEI. This CDR3 comprises 15 residues. With 3 bases removed from V and 0 bases from J, the gap between germline ends came to 8 bases. CDR3 amino acids: CASSEDRPNTGELFF. CDR3 nucleotide sequence: TGTGCCAGCAGTGAGGACAGACCGAACACCGGGGAGCTGTTTTTT.

The chain joins TRBV2 to TRBJ2-2, with TRBD1 matching over 8 bases. The junction had 12 bases not matched to a gene; V was cut back by 6 bases and J by 6 bases. CDR3 size: 16 residues. Per germline, CDR1 SNHLY and CDR2 FYNNEI. DNA for the CDR3: TGTGCCAGCAGGGCTGGAGGGACAGGTCTCGCCGGGGAGCTGTTTTTT. The encoded protein is CASRAGGTGLAGELFF.

CDR3 amino acids: CASSAGTGWYEQYF. The DNA of the CDR3 is TGTGCCAGCAGTGCCGGGACAGGGTGGTACGAGCAGTACTTC. The chain carries TRBV25-1 and TRBJ2-7; TRBD1 aligns across 9 bases. The germline V gene has CDR1 MGHDK and CDR2 SYGVNS. J gave up 4 bases and V 4 bases, and 5 bases lay outside the gene matches. This CDR3 is 14 amino acids long.

The chain employs TRBV7-2 and TRBJ1-4; the D gene is possibly TRBD1 (6 bases). Germline V CDR1 and CDR2: SGHTA, FQGNSA. CDR3 size: 13 residues. The V gene lost 6 bases and the J gene lost 8 bases, with 13 bases spanning the gap. CDR3 DNA: TGTGCCAGCAGAGGGGGTTTAGGGGAAAAACTGTTTTTT. Protein sequence: CASRGGLGEKLFF.

This chain connects TRBV3-1 (or the pseudogene TRBV3-2) to TRBJ2-7; 7 bases align to TRBD1. This CDR3 is 12 amino acids long. The germline V gene has CDR1 LGHDT and CDR2 YNNKEL (reference sequence). The trim removed 4 bases at V and 11 bases at J, leaving 8 bases unmatched. The DNA for the CDR3 is TGTGCCAGCAGCCTAGCCTCAGGGGGTGAGTACTTC. Encoded protein: CASSLASGGEYF.

The chain uses TRBV19 and TRBJ1-5; D possibly corresponds to TRBD1 (6 bases). Germline V gene data show CDR1 as LNHDA and CDR2 as SQIVND (reference sequence). This CDR3 is built from 14 residues. Trimming left V 2 bases short and J 9 bases short, with 14 bases between. CDR3 loop: CASSIQTGSGPQHF. The CDR3 DNA sequence: TGTGCCAGTAGTATACAGACAGGCTCAGGGCCCCAGCATTTT.

This clone was picked up many times. The genes are TRBV15 and TRBJ1-5, with D hard to call. The CDR3 extends over 19 amino acids. Germline V lookup: CDR1 LNHNV, CDR2 YYDKDF (reference sequence). With 0 bases removed from V and 9 bases from J, the gap between germline ends came to 27 bases. The CDR3 bases are TGTGCCACCAGCAGAGATAAATGGATTTCGGGCGGGGAAATCTCGCCCCAGCATTTT. Residues: CATSRDKWISGGEISPQHF.

The rearrangement joins TRBV3-1 (or the pseudogene TRBV3-2) to TRBJ1-3; no clear D gene. V shed 4 bases and J shed 0 bases, with 16 bases lying between them. Germline assignment: CDR1 LGHDT and CDR2 YNNKEL (reference sequence). This CDR3 has 17 residues. The CDR3 sequence is CASSPRGVPFSGNTIYF. CDR3 DNA: TGTGCCAGCAGCCCTCGGGGAGTCCCTTTCTCTGGAAACACCATATATTTT.

The chain recombines TRBV14 with TRBJ2-1; 10 nucleotides line up with TRBD1. V lost 1 base to trimming and J lost 7 bases; unmatched junction nucleotides: 4. CDR1 and CDR2 (germline): SGHDN, FVKESK. This CDR3 comprises 15 residues. The CDR3 loop is CASSQGQGAWNEQFF. Here the CDR3 DNA reads TGTGCCAGCAGCCAAGGACAGGGGGCTTGGAATGAGCAGTTCTTC.

The rearrangement uses TRBV7-9 and TRBJ1-3, with unresolved D. The CDR3 spans 12 residues. V was clipped by 1 base and J by 7 bases, with 5 bases between them. Germline V CDR1 and CDR2: SEHNR, FQNEAQ (reference sequence). CDR3 protein: CASSLVSNTIYF. CDR3 in DNA: TGTGCCAGCAGCTTAGTTAGTAACACCATATATTTT.

This sequence joins TRBV3-1 (or the pseudogene TRBV3-2) and TRBJ2-1, with a possible D match to TRBD2 (5 bases). The V gene lost 4 bases and the J gene lost 9 bases, with 19 bases spanning the gap. The CDR3 is 15 amino acids. In germline, CDR1 is LGHDT, CDR2 YNNKEL (reference sequence). CDR3 sequence (DNA): TGTGCCAGCAGCCGCTCGACGACGCCAGGAGGTGAGCAGTTCTTC. It codes for CASSRSTTPGGEQFF.

The chain couples TRBV10-3 to TRBJ1-1; TRBD1 is a possible D gene (6 bases). The CDR3 is made up of 13 amino acids. V lost 10 bases and J lost 8, with 20 bases in between. CDR1 and CDR2 (germline): ENHRY, SYGVKD. The CDR3 protein is CATAISGGQEAFF. The CDR3 bases are TGTGCCACTGCGATAAGCGGGGGCCAGGAAGCTTTCTTT.

This chain connects TRBV14 to TRBJ2-7; 10 bases align to TRBD1. The germline CDR1 and CDR2 sequences are SGHDN and FVKESK. V was pared by 3 bases and J by 5 bases, with 10 bases of the junction left unmatched. CDR3 length: 16 amino acids. The CDR3 DNA reads as TGTGCCAGCAGCCACAATAGACGGACAGGGGGTAACGAGCAGTACTTC. It is translated as CASSHNRRTGGNEQYF.

This chain joins TRBV19 and TRBJ2-1; D is possibly TRBD1 (5 bases). The CDR3 has 15 residues. CDR1 and CDR2 (germline): LNHDA, SQIVND (reference sequence). V was clipped by 6 bases and J by 4 bases, with 16 bases between them. CDR3 residues: CASSAAQGQYNEQFF. Here the CDR3 DNA reads TGTGCCAGTAGCGCCGCTCAGGGTCAGTACAATGAGCAGTTCTTC.

The rearrangement links TRBV19 to TRBJ1-1, with 9 bases that match TRBD1. CDR3 length: 14 residues. Germline assignment: CDR1 LNHDA and CDR2 SQIVND (reference sequence). V lost 7 bases to trimming and J lost 4 bases; unmatched junction nucleotides: 7. CDR3 sequence: CASTHRGLSTEAFF. CDR3 nucleotide sequence: TGTGCCAGTACTCACAGGGGGCTGAGCACTGAAGCTTTCTTT. Using reference TRBV19 and TRBJ1-1 for the parts outside the CDR3, the full variable domain is DGGITQSPKYLFRKEGQNVTLSCEQNLNHDAMYWYRQDPGQGLRLIYYSQIVNDFQKGDIAEGYSVSREKKESFPLTVTSAQKNPTAFYLCASTHRGLSTEAFFGQGTRLTVV.